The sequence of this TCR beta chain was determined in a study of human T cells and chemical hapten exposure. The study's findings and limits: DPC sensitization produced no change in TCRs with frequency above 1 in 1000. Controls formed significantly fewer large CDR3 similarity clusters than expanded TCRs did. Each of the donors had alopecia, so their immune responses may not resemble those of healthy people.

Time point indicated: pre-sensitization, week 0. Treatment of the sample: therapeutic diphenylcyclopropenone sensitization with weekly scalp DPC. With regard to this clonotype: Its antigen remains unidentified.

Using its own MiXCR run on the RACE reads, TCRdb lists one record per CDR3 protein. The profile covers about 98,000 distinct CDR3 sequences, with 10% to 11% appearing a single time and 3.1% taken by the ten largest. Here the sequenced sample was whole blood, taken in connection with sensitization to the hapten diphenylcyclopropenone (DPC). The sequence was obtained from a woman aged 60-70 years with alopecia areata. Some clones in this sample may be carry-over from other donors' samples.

The CDR3 DNA follows: TGTGCCAGCAGTGATCGGCAGGGGGCAGCGGAGACCCAGTACTTC. Encoded protein: CASSDRQGAAETQYF. The V call is TRBV25-1, the J call TRBJ2-5; 8 bases align to TRBD1. The ends lost 3 bases at V and 5 bases at J; junction bases unmatched: 8. In germline, CDR1 is MGHDK, CDR2 SYGVNS. This CDR3 is 15 amino acids long. The complete variable domain, with remaining parts taken from reference TRBV25-1 and TRBJ2-5, reads EADIYQTPRYLVIGTGKKITLECSQTMGHDKMYWYQQDPGMELHLIHYSYGVNSTEKGDLSSESTVSRIRTEHFPLTLESARPSHTSQYLCASSDRQGAAETQYFGPGTRLLVL.